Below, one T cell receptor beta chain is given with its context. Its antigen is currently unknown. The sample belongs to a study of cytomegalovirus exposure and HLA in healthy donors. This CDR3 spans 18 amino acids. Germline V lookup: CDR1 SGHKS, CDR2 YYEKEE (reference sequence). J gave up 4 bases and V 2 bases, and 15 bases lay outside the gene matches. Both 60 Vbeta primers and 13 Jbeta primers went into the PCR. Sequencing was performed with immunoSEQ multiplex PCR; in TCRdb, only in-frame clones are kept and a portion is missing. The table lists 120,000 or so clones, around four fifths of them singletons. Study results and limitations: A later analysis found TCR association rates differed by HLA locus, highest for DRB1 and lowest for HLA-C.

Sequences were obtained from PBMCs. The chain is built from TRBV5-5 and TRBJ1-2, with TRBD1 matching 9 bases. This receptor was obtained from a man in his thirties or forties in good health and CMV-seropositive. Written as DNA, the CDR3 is TGTGCCAGCAGCTTAGCTGACAGGGGGTTTAGTAGACTCTATGGCTACACCTTC. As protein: CASSLADRGFSRLYGYTF. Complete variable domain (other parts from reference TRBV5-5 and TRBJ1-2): DAGVTQSPTHLIKTRGQQVTLRCSPISGHKSVSWYQQVLGQGPQFIFQYYEKEERGRGNFPDRFSARQFPNYSSELNVNALLLGDSALYLCASSLADRGFSRLYGYTFGSGTRLTVV.